Below, 7 T cell receptor beta chains from the same sample are listed, as sequenced in a study of CD8+CD57+ T cells in acquired aplastic anemia. Genomic DNA, serving as template, underwent TCR beta VDJ and CDR3 profiling. In TCRdb, the reads were re-called with MiXCR into one record per CDR3 protein. Seen here are around 170,000 distinct CDR3 sequences, around half observed once, and the top ten hold around 8.8%. CD8+CD57+ cell expansion had been shown by flow cytometry in patients chosen for sequencing. Input material: sorted CD4+, CD8+, or CD8+CD57+ T cells (not recorded which) from PBMCs. Every receptor here comes from a human donor with aplastic anemia.

The chain has TRBV20-1 and TRBJ1-6; the D gene is possibly TRBD1 (5 bases). This CDR3 spans 16 amino acids. Trimming removed 0 bases from V and 4 bases from J, with 13 bases in between. Germline V lookup: CDR1 DFQATT, CDR2 SNEGSKA (reference sequence). CDR3 sequence (DNA): TGCAGTGCTAGAGATCTTCAAGGGGAGTATAATTCACCCCTCCACTTT. It specifies CSARDLQGEYNSPLHF.

The gene calls are TRBV20-1 and TRBJ2-7, with a possible D match to TRBD1 (6 bases). CDR1 DFQATT and CDR2 SNEGSKA come from the germline V gene (reference sequence). The CDR3 loop spans 14 amino acids. Deletions cut 0 bases from V and 3 bases from J, with 12 bases between. This CDR3 reads CSAREGQGYYEQYF. CDR3 sequence (DNA): TGCAGTGCTAGAGAGGGGCAGGGGTACTACGAGCAGTACTTC.

This clonotype was recorded at least ten times. The chain uses TRBV7-8 and TRBJ2-1, with D tentatively TRBD2 (5 bases). Germline V gene sequence: CDR1 SGHVS, CDR2 FQNEAQ. V shed 1 base and J shed 4 bases, with 11 bases lying between them. There are 15 residues in the CDR3. CDR3 loop: CASSLGRTGYNEQFF. The CDR3 nucleotides are TGTGCCAGCAGCTTAGGGCGGACGGGGTACAATGAGCAGTTCTTC.

There are many counts of this clonotype. This sequence joins TRBV9 and TRBJ2-7; the D is unclear. The V gene lost 1 base and the J gene lost 7 bases, with 9 bases spanning the gap. Germline V CDR1 and CDR2: SGDLS, YYNGEE. The CDR3 extends over 12 amino acids. The CDR3 is CASSVNDLEQYF. The CDR3 DNA follows: TGTGCCAGCAGCGTAAACGATCTAGAGCAGTACTTC.

This clonotype has a handful of counts. This rearrangement joins TRBV20-1 to TRBJ2-7; 9 nucleotides align to TRBD2. The germline V gene has CDR1 DFQATT and CDR2 SNEGSKA (reference sequence). The CDR3 totals 13 residues. Losses at the gene ends were 6 bases for V and 2 bases for J; bases not matched to a gene: 5. The CDR3 region is CSAGRTSAYEQYF. CDR3 in DNA: TGCAGTGCCGGGAGGACTAGCGCCTACGAGCAGTACTTC.

The J gene is TRBJ2-7, the V gene TRBV11-2; 9 positions agree with TRBD2. This CDR3 is 16 amino acids long. V was clipped by 4 bases and J by 0 bases; unmatched bases: 7. Germline V gene lookup returns CDR1 SGHAT and CDR2 FQNNGV. In DNA form, the CDR3 reads TGTGCCAGCAGCTCCCTCAGTAGCGGGGGCTCCTACGAGCAGTACTTC. It encodes CASSSLSSGGSYEQYF. The whole variable domain, filled in from reference TRBV11-2 and TRBJ2-7, reads EAGVAQSPRYKIIEKRQSVAFWCNPISGHATLYWYQQILGQGPKLLIQFQNNGVVDDSQLPKDRFSAERLKGVDSTLKIQPAKLEDSAVYLCASSSLSSGGSYEQYFGPGTRLTVT.

In its sample, this clonotype was seen many times. The genes are TRBV12-3 or TRBV12-4 and TRBJ2-7; 11 bases match TRBD2. Trimming at V came to 8 bases and at J to 5 bases, leaving 23 bases not matched to a gene. This CDR3 has 19 residues. For the CDR3, the DNA is TGTGCCAGCTTGAGGGGCGCAGGGGTAGCGGGAGGGCCGTCCCACGAGCAGTACTTC. Its translation is CASLRGAGVAGGPSHEQYF.